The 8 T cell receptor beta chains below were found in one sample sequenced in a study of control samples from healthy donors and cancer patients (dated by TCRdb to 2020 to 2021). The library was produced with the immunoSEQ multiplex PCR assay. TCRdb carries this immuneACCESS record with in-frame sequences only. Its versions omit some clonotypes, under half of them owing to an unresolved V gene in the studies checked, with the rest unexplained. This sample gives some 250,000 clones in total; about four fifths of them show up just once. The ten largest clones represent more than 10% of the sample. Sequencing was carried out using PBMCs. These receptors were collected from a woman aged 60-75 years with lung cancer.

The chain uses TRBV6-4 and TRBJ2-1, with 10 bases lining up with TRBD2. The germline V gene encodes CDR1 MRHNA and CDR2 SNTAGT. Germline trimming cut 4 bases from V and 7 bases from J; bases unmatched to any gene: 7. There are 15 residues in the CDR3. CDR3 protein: CASSALAGAANEQFF. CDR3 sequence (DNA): TGTGCCAGCAGTGCGCTAGCGGGAGCGGCGAATGAGCAGTTCTTC.

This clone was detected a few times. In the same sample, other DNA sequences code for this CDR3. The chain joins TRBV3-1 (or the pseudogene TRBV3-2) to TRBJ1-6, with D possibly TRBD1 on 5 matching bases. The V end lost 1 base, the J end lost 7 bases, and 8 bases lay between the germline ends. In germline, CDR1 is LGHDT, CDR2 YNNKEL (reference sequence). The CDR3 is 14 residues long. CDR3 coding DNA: TGTGCCAGCAGCCAAGGCCAGGGAAATTCACCCCTCCACTTT. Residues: CASSQGQGNSPLHF.

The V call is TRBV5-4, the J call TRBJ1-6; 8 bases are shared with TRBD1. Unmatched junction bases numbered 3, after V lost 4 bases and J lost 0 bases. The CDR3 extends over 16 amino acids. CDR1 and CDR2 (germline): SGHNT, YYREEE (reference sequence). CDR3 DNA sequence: TGTGCCAGCAGCCGACAGGGGAGCTCCTATAATTCACCCCTCCACTTT. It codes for CASSRQGSSYNSPLHF.

The CDR3 here is CASSYVSMGGSADTQYF. The CDR3 nucleotides read TGTGCCAGTAGCTACGTCTCAATGGGGGGTTCGGCAGATACGCAGTATTTT. The V call is TRBV19, the J call TRBJ2-3, with D perhaps matching TRBD2 (6 bases). The CDR3 consists of 17 residues. V lost 6 bases to trimming and J lost 4 bases, with 23 bases between them. From germline, CDR1 is LNHDA and CDR2 SQIVND (reference sequence).

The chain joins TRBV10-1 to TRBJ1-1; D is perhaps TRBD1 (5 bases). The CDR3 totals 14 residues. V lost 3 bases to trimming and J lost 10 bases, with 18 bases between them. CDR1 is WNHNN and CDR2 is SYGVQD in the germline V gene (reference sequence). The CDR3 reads CASSEEGIPARAFF. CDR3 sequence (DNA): TGCGCCAGCAGTGAAGAGGGGATCCCAGCCAGAGCTTTCTTT.

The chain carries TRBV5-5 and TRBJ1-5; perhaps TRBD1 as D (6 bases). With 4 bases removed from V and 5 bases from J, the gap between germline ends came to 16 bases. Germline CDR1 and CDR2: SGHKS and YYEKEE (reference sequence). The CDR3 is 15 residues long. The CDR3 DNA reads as TGTGCCAGCAGCCCTTTGGCAGGGACACATCAGCCCCAGCATTTT. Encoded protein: CASSPLAGTHQPQHF. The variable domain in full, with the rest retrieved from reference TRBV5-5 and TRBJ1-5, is DAGVTQSPTHLIKTRGQQVTLRCSPISGHKSVSWYQQVLGQGPQFIFQYYEKEERGRGNFPDRFSARQFPNYSSELNVNALLLGDSALYLCASSPLAGTHQPQHFGDGTRLSIL.

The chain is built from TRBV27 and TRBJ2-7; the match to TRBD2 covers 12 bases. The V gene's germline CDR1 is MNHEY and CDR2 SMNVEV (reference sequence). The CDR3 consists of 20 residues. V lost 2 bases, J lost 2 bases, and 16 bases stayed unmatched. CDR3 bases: TGTGCCAGCAGTTTAAGGGGGTGGGCAGGCGCTAGCGGGGGGGCCTACGAGCAGTACTTC. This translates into CASSLRGWAGASGGAYEQYF.

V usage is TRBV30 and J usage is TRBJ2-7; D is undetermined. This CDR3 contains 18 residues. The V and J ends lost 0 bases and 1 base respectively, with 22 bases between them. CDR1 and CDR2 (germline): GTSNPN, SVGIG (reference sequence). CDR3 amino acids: CAWSVWGIRNMQSYEQYF. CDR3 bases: TGTGCCTGGAGTGTATGGGGTATTCGGAACATGCAATCCTACGAGCAGTACTTC.